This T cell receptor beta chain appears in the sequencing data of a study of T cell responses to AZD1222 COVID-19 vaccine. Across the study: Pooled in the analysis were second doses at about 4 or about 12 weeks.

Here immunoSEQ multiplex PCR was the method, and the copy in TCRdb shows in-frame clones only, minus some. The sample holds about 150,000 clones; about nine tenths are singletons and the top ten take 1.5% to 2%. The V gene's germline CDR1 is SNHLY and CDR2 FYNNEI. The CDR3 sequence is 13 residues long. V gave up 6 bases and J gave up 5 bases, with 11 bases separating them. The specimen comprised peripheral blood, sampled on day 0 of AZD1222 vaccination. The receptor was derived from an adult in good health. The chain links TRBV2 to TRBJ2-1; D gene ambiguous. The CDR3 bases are TGTGCCAGCAGGCTAGGGTTAAACAATGAGCAGTTCTTC. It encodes CASRLGLNNEQFF.